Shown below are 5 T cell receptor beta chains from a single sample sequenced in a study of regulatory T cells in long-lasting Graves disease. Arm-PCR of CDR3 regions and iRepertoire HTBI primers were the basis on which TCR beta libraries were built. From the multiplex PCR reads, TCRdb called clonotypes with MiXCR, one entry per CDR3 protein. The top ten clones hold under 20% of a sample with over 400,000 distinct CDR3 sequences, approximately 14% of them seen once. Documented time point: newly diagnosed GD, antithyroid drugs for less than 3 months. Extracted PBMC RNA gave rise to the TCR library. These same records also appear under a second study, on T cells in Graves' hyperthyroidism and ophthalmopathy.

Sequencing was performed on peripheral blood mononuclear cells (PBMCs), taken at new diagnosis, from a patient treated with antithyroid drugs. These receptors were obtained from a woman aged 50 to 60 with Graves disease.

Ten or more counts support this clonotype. The CDR3 DNA reads TGTGCCTGGAACGTAGCGGCAGTCGATACGCAGTATTTT. Its protein is CAWNVAAVDTQYF. The rearrangement uses TRBV30 and TRBJ2-3; D perhaps matches TRBD2 (6 bases). V lost 4 bases, J lost 6 bases, and 14 bases lay in between. The CDR3 covers 13 residues. The V gene's germline CDR1 is GTSNPN and CDR2 SVGIG (reference sequence).

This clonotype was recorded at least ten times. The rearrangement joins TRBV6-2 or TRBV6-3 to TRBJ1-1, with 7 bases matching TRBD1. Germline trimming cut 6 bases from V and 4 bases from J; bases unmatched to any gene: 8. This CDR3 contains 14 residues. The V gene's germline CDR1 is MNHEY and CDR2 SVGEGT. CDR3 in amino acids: CASRIDRASTEAFF. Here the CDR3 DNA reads TGTGCCAGCAGGATCGACAGGGCGAGCACTGAAGCTTTCTTT.

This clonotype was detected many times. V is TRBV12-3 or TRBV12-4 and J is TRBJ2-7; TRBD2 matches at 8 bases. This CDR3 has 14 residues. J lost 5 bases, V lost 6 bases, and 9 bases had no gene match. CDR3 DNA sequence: TGTGCCAGCAGCCCCTCCGGGACTAGGAACGAGCAGTACTTC. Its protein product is CASSPSGTRNEQYF.

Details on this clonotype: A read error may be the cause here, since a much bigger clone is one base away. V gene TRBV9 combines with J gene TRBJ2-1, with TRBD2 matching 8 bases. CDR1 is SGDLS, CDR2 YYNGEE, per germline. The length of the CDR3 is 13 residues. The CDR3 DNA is TGTGCCAGCGGGTCGGGAGGGCGCGGTGAGCAGCTCTTC. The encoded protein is CASGSGGRGEQLF.

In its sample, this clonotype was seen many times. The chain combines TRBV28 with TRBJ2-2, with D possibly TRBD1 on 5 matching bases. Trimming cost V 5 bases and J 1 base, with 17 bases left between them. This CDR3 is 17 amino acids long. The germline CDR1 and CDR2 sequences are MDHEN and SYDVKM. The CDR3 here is CASSPGHLGQNTGELFF. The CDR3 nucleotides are TGTGCCAGCAGTCCTGGACACCTGGGGCAGAACACCGGGGAGCTGTTTTTT.